Sequencing of this T cell receptor (beta chain) was carried out in a study of CD8+ T cells in alopecia areata. Regarding this clone: Its specificity is not known.

The trim removed 0 bases at V and 2 bases at J, leaving 1 base unmatched. The CDR3 runs 15 residues. CDR1 and CDR2 from the germline V gene are SGHVS and FQNEAQ. Documented treatment: oral pan-JAK inhibitor, 5-10 mg twice daily. A FACSAria was used to sort CD4+ and CD8+ T cells. These cells came from PBMCs. It was cDNA, reverse transcribed from extracted RNA, that served as the sequencing template. Profiled with immunoSEQ multiplex PCR; TCRdb holds only in-frame clones, not every one. The sample gives some 200,000 clones, 45% to 75% of which show up once; approximately 3.3% is in the top ten. Overall study findings and caveats: Within the top 100, expanded CD8+ clones significantly decreased with tofacitinib, as did scalp clonality. Clarity of TCR sharing across patients fell short of that in mice, possibly HLA-related.

The clonotype comes from a human donor with alopecia areata. Sequenced material: CD4+ T cells sorted from blood, taken at week 4, from a patient treated with tofacitinib. This chain joins TRBV7-8 and TRBJ1-2, with TRBD1 matching 9 bases. DNA for the CDR3: TGTGCCAGCAGCTTAGCGACAGGGGGGAACTATGGCTACACCTTC. Its protein is CASSLATGGNYGYTF.